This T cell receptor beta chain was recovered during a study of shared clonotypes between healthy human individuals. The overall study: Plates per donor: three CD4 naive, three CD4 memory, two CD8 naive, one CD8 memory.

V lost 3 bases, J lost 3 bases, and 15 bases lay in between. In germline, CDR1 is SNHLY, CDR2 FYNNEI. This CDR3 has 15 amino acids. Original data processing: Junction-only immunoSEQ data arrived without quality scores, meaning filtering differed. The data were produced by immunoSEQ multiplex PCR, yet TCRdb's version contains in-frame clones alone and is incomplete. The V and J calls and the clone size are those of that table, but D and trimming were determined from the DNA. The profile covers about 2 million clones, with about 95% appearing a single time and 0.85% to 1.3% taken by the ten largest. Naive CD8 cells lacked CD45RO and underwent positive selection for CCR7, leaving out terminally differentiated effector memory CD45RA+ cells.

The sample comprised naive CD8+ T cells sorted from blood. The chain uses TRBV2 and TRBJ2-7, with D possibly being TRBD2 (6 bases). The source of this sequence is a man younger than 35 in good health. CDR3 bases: TGTGCCAGCAGTGAGGTCGCGGGACTGCGCTACGAGCAGTACTTC. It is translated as CASSEVAGLRYEQYF.